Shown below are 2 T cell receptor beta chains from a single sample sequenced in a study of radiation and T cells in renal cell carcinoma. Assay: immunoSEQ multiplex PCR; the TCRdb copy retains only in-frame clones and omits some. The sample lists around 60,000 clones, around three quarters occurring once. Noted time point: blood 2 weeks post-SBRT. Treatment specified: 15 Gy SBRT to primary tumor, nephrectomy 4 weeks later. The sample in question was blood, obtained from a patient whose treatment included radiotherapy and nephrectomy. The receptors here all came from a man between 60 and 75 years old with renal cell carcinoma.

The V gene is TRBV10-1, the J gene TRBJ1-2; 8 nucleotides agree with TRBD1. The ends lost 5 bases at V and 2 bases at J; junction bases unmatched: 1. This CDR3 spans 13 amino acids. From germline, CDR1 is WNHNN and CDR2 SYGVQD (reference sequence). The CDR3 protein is CASSRDRNYGYTF. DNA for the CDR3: TGCGCCAGCAGTCGGGACAGGAACTATGGCTACACCTTC.

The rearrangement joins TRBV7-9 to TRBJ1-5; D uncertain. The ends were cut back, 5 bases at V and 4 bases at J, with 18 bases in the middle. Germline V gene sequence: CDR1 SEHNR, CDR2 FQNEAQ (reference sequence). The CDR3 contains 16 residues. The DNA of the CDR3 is TGTGCCAGCAGCCGTTTTGTAGGACGGAAGAATCAGCCCCAGCATTTT. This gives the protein CASSRFVGRKNQPQHF. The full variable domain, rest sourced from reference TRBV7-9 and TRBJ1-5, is DTGVSQNPRHKITKRGQNVTFRCDPISEHNRLYWYRQTLGQGPEFLTYFQNEAQLEKSRLLSDRFSAERPKGSFSTLEIQRTEQGDSAMYLCASSRFVGRKNQPQHFGDGTRLSIL.